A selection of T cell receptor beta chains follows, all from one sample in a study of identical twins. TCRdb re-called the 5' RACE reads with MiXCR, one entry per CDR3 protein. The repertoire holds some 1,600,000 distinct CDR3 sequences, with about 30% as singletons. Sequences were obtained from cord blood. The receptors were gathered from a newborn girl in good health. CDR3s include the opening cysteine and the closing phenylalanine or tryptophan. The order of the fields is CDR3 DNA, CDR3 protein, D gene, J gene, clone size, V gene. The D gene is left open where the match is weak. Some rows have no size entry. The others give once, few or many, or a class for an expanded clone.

TGTGCCAGCAGTTTATGGGGGAACTCCTACGAGCAGTACTTC CASSLWGNSYEQYF . TRBJ2-7 many TRBV5-1
TGTGCCAGCAGCCAAGATAGCGTCAGTCAGCCCCAGCATTTT CASSQDSVSQPQHF . TRBJ1-5 . TRBV4-2
TGCAGTGCGTACAGGGGTGTTACAGATACGCAGTATTTT CSAYRGVTDTQYF TRBD1 TRBJ2-3 . TRBV20-1
TGTGCCAGCAGACGCGGACAGGGTCCAGATACGCAGTATTTT CASRRGQGPDTQYF TRBD1 TRBJ2-3 few TRBV2
TGCAGTGCCCATACCCCCCAGAAGACCCAGTACTTC CSAHTPQKTQYF . TRBJ2-5 . TRBV20-1
TGTGCCAGCAGTTTTCTGGGACAAAGTGATCTCAATGAGCAGTTCTTC CASSFLGQSDLNEQFF . TRBJ2-1 . TRBV28
TGTGCCAGCAGCTTAAGTGTTGGGACAGGGGGCGACGCGATTGAAGCTTTCTTT CASSLSVGTGGDAIEAFF TRBD1 TRBJ1-1 few TRBV7-6
TGTGCCACCCGTAGACTAGCGGGGGGACATTCGGGTGAGCAGTTCTTC CATRRLAGGHSGEQFF TRBD2 TRBJ2-1 . TRBV6-4
TGCAGCGTAGAACGGGACAGCTTGAACACTGAAGCTTTCTTT CSVERDSLNTEAFF TRBD1 TRBJ1-1 . TRBV29-1
TGCAGTGCTAGAGATTCTTGGGTGAGAAGCGAGCAGTACTTC CSARDSWVRSEQYF . TRBJ2-7 . TRBV20-1
TGTGCCAGCAGTACCGATCGAAAGCGTGGAGATACGCAGTATTTT CASSTDRKRGDTQYF . TRBJ2-3 many TRBV6-5
TGTGCCAGCAGTTCCCCGGACAGGGACGGTCAGCCCCAGCATTTT CASSSPDRDGQPQHF TRBD1 TRBJ1-5 . TRBV6-6
TGCGCCAGCAGAAAAGGGGTTAATGAGCAGTTCTTC CASRKGVNEQFF . TRBJ2-1 . TRBV5-1
TGCGCCAGCAGCCGAGGGACTAGCGGGACCACAGATACGCAGTATTTT CASSRGTSGTTDTQYF TRBD2 TRBJ2-3 many TRBV5-1
TGTGCCAGCACCGAGACAGGGCGGGATACTAATGAAAAACTGTTTTTT CASTETGRDTNEKLFF TRBD1 TRBJ1-4 few TRBV27
TGTGCCAGCAGCTTAGCGTTCGGGGGGCCCAGCACAGATACGCAGTATTTT CASSLAFGGPSTDTQYF . TRBJ2-3 few TRBV7-2
TGTGCCAGCAGTATCGGACAGGGACGTGGCTACGAGCAGTACTTC CASSIGQGRGYEQYF TRBD1 TRBJ2-7 few TRBV27
TGCAGCGTTTCCCTCCAGGGGGCGGACGAGCAGTACTTC CSVSLQGADEQYF TRBD1 TRBJ2-7 . TRBV29-1
TGCGCCAGCAGCTTTACAGGGGCCGGGGACTATGGCTACACCTTC CASSFTGAGDYGYTF TRBD1 TRBJ1-2 . TRBV5-1
TGTGCCACCAGTGGTCCGGGACAGGGCACAGATACGCAGTATTTT CATSGPGQGTDTQYF TRBD1 TRBJ2-3 many TRBV24-1
TGTGCCACCAGCAGGGAGCGGGAGGGCAAGTACAATGAGCAGTACTTC CATSREREGKYNEQYF TRBD2 TRBJ2-7 . TRBV15
TGTGCCACCAGCTCGGGACAGACCCAGTACTTC CATSSGQTQYF . TRBJ2-5 . TRBV24-1
TGTGCCAGCAAGCTACCAGGAGGCGCTGAAGCTTTCTTT CASKLPGGAEAFF . TRBJ1-1 many TRBV6-5
TGCAGTGCTACTGAGACAGGGGACTTCTACAATGAGCAGTTCTTC CSATETGDFYNEQFF TRBD1 TRBJ2-1 few TRBV20-1
TGTGCCAGCAGCCCCGGACAGCCAATAAAGGCTGAAAAACTGTTTTTT CASSPGQPIKAEKLFF . TRBJ1-4 . TRBV5-8
TGTGCCAGTAGTAGGCAGGGAGTTGGGCCCTACGAGCAGTACTTC CASSRQGVGPYEQYF . TRBJ2-7 few TRBV19
TGTGCCACCAGCAGAGTACCTAGCACAGATACGCAGTATTTT CATSRVPSTDTQYF . TRBJ2-3 . TRBV15
TGTGCCAGCAGTTTAGTGGGCGGGGGCACAGATACGCAGTATTTT CASSLVGGGTDTQYF . TRBJ2-3 many TRBV5-1
TGTGCCAGCAGTTCACACAGGGGGGATGAGCAGTTCTTC CASSSHRGDEQFF TRBD1 TRBJ2-1 few TRBV12-3/TRBV12-4
TGTGCCATCAGTGAGTCGGGGGACAGACCTTATAGCAATCAGCCCCAGCATTTT CAISESGDRPYSNQPQHF TRBD1 TRBJ1-5 few TRBV10-3
TGTGCCAGCAGCTTCACGACACTCAACTATGGCTACACCTTC CASSFTTLNYGYTF . TRBJ1-2 . TRBV9
TGTGCCAGCAGCTTCAGGGGCCCCACCTCCTACGAGCAGTACTTC CASSFRGPTSYEQYF . TRBJ2-7 . TRBV6-2/TRBV6-3
TGCAGTGCCTCGGTAAGGACCTACGAGCAGTACTTC CSASVRTYEQYF . TRBJ2-7 . TRBV20-1
TGTGCCAGCGGCCGAAATGAGCAGTTCTTC CASGRNEQFF . TRBJ2-1 . TRBV6-5
TGCGCCAGCTCCCAAACAGGGATCTCTGGAAACACCATATATTTT CASSQTGISGNTIYF . TRBJ1-3 . TRBV5-1
TGTGCCAGCAGTTTACGACCTATGCGGGGTTACAATGAGCAGTTCTTC CASSLRPMRGYNEQFF . TRBJ2-1 . TRBV12-3/TRBV12-4
TGTGCCAGAGCTAGCGGGACATCCACAGATACGCAGTATTTT CARASGTSTDTQYF TRBD2 TRBJ2-3 few TRBV2
TGTGCCAGCAGCTTAGGGAGACTCGCCTATGGCTACACCTTC CASSLGRLAYGYTF . TRBJ1-2 . TRBV7-9
TGTGCCAGGAGGGGATCTGTGTTTGGGAAGACCGGCCCCCGTTGCCGTTGGGAGCAGTACTTC CARRGSVFGKTGPRCRWEQYF . TRBJ2-7 few TRBV6-1
TGTGCTAGTGGTTTCGGACAGGGCAGATACCAGTACTTC CASGFGQGRYQYF TRBD1 TRBJ2-7 many TRBV12-5
TGCAGCGTTGAGGACCAAGTGGGCCGAGAGCTGTTTTTT CSVEDQVGRELFF . TRBJ2-2 few TRBV29-1
TGTGCCAGCAGCCAAGAGGTGTCTAGCGCTTCCACAGATACGCAGTATTTT CASSQEVSSASTDTQYF . TRBJ2-3 few TRBV4-2
TGCGCCAGCAGCTTGAGGCCTTCTAGCGGGACGGGTGAGCAGTTCTTC CASSLRPSSGTGEQFF TRBD2 TRBJ2-1 few TRBV5-1
TGTGCCAGCAGTTTTGTCGGGACAGGGGTGAATGAGCAGTACTTC CASSFVGTGVNEQYF TRBD1 TRBJ2-7 . TRBV12-3/TRBV12-4